These 21 T cell receptor beta chains were all obtained from the same sample, sequenced in a study of CD8+ T cells in alopecia areata. Following extraction, RNA underwent reverse transcription to cDNA, which served as the sequencing template. Here immunoSEQ multiplex PCR was the method, and the copy in TCRdb shows in-frame clones only, minus some. The sample includes about 180,000 clones, approximately 50% of them seen just once. The treatment was: oral pan-JAK inhibitor, 5-10 mg twice daily. This sample comprised CD8+ T cells sorted from blood, obtained at approximately week 51, from a patient treated with tofacitinib. These receptors were obtained from a human donor with alopecia areata.

The gene calls are TRBV4-3 and TRBJ2-7; D may be TRBD2 (6 bases). There are 16 residues in the CDR3. V was cut by 0 bases and J by 0 bases, with 12 bases left in between. Germline V CDR1 and CDR2: LGHNA, YSLEER. CDR3 DNA: TGCGCCAGCAGCCAAGATCCGGCTAGCGACTCCTACGAGCAGTACTTC. Encoded protein: CASSQDPASDSYEQYF.

This clone has just a few counts. The chain recombines TRBV30 with TRBJ2-2; 8 nucleotides line up with TRBD1. Germline V CDR1 and CDR2: GTSNPN, SVGIG (reference sequence). With V trimmed by 1 base and J by 7 bases, 2 bases remained unmatched. The CDR3 loop spans 13 amino acids. The CDR3 is CAWSAGTGGELFF. The CDR3 nucleotides read TGTGCCTGGAGTGCAGGGACAGGCGGGGAGCTGTTTTTT.

Of note for this clone: This CDR3 is also generated by other DNA sequences in the sample. The chain links TRBV29-1 to TRBJ1-5, with a possible D match to TRBD1 (5 bases). V was clipped by 7 bases and J by 0 bases, with 10 bases between them. CDR1 SQVTM and CDR2 ANQGSEA come from the germline V gene. The CDR3 runs 13 residues. This chain's CDR3 is CSAGGGSNQPQHF. For the CDR3, the DNA is TGCAGCGCGGGGGGGGGTAGCAATCAGCCCCAGCATTTT.

This clone was seen a few times. The chain joins TRBV7-8 to TRBJ2-5, with TRBD2 identical over 10 bases. The V segment lost 4 bases and the J segment 6 bases; nucleotides outside the gene matches: 11. Germline V gene lookup returns CDR1 SGHVS and CDR2 FQNEAQ. The CDR3 sequence is 16 residues long. The CDR3 is CASSWDRAGGPKTQYF. The CDR3 DNA reads TGTGCCAGCAGCTGGGATCGAGCGGGGGGGCCAAAGACCCAGTACTTC.

The rearrangement joins TRBV13 to TRBJ2-7; 10 bases agree with TRBD1. The CDR3 runs 14 residues. Unmatched junction bases numbered 4, after V lost 5 bases and J lost 3 bases. Germline V gene data show CDR1 as PRHDT and CDR2 as FYEKMQ (reference sequence). The CDR3 DNA is TGTGCCAGCAGCCCCGGGACAGGGGTCTACGAGCAGTACTTC. Translated, it gives CASSPGTGVYEQYF.

The chain links TRBV6-5 to TRBJ1-1; D is unresolved. The germline V and J ends were trimmed by 2 bases and 1 base, with 5 bases remaining between them. CDR1 and CDR2 from the germline V gene are MNHEY and SVGAGI. This CDR3 has 13 residues. This CDR3 reads CASSYQTNTEAFF. DNA for the CDR3: TGTGCCAGCAGTTACCAAACGAACACTGAAGCTTTCTTT.

This clone was found once. The CDR3 loop is CASSQGQSTEAFF. The CDR3 region has the DNA TGCGCCAGCAGCCAAGGCCAGAGCACTGAAGCTTTCTTT. V and J are TRBV4-1 and TRBJ1-1; D gene unclear. The CDR3 spans 13 residues. Trimming pared 1 base from V and 4 bases from J, leaving 7 bases between. Per germline, CDR1 MGHRA and CDR2 YSYEKL.

The chain uses TRBV9 and TRBJ1-3, with D possibly being TRBD1 (5 bases). V gave up 4 bases and J gave up 4 bases, with 15 bases separating them. From germline, CDR1 is SGDLS and CDR2 YYNGEE. CDR3 length equals 15 residues. CDR3 loop: CASSPKTAQGNTIYF. The CDR3 bases are TGTGCCAGCAGCCCTAAGACAGCCCAAGGAAACACCATATATTTT.

V and J are TRBV5-1 and TRBJ2-5, with a weak D call TRBD1 (6 bases). V lost 2 bases to trimming and J lost 0 bases, with 11 bases between them. The germline gives CDR1 SGHRS, CDR2 YFSETQ. The length of the CDR3 is 15 residues. As DNA, the CDR3 is TGCGCCAGCAGCTTCAGGGGAGCCTACCAAGAGACCCAGTACTTC. Protein: CASSFRGAYQETQYF. Filled out from reference TRBV5-1 and TRBJ2-5, the complete variable domain reads KAGVTQTPRYLIKTRGQQVTLSCSPISGHRSVSWYQQTPGQGLQFLFEYFSETQRNKGNFPGRFSGRQFSNSRSEMNVSTLELGDSALYLCASSFRGAYQETQYFGPGTRLLVL.

This clone was seen more than once but under ten times. The V and J genes are TRBV30 and TRBJ1-6; possible D gene TRBD1, 6 bases. Germline CDR1 and CDR2: GTSNPN and SVGIG (reference sequence). This CDR3 spans 13 amino acids. V lost 5 bases, J lost 7 bases, and 12 bases lay in between. The CDR3 reads CAWAGTPNSPLHF. Written as DNA, the CDR3 is TGTGCCTGGGCCGGGACACCAAATTCACCCCTCCACTTT.

The CDR3 coding sequence is TGTGCCAGCAGCTTCTGGACTACTAGCACAGATACGCAGTATTTT. This sequence encodes CASSFWTTSTDTQYF. The chain couples TRBV5-6 to TRBJ2-3; D possibly corresponds to TRBD2 (6 bases). Trimming took 2 bases from V and 0 from J, leaving 10 bases between them. CDR1 and CDR2 from the germline V gene are SGHDT and YYEEEE. This CDR3 has 15 amino acids.

The V and J genes are TRBV19 and TRBJ2-3; D is uncertain. Trimming left V 1 base short and J 5 bases short, with 4 bases between. CDR3 size: 12 residues. The germline gives CDR1 LNHDA, CDR2 SQIVND (reference sequence). CDR3 amino acids: CASSIGKDTQYF. DNA of the CDR3: TGTGCCAGTAGTATAGGTAAAGATACGCAGTATTTT.

The rearrangement joins TRBV15 to TRBJ1-5, with D unresolved. V lost 2 bases and J 11 bases, leaving 13 bases between the germline ends. CDR3 size: 13 residues. Germline values: CDR1 LNHNV, CDR2 YYDKDF (reference sequence). DNA of the CDR3: TGTGCCACCAGCAGAAGTCTGGTGGAAGCCCAGCATTTT. Translation gives CATSRSLVEAQHF.

In its sample, this clone was seen a few times. V is TRBV5-1 and J is TRBJ2-1; 9 positions match TRBD1. From germline, CDR1 is SGHRS and CDR2 YFSETQ. The CDR3 is 17 residues long. Trimming removed 0 bases from V and 9 bases from J; junction bases left unmatched: 13. The CDR3 is CASSLVAGTGYYGEQFF. The CDR3 bases are TGCGCCAGCAGCTTGGTTGCCGGGACAGGGTATTATGGTGAGCAGTTCTTC.

This chain connects TRBV7-9 to TRBJ2-7, with a possible D match to TRBD2 (5 bases). Between the trimmed V and J ends, which lost 1 base and 4 bases, there was a span of 14 bases. Germline CDR1 reads SEHNR; CDR2 reads FQNEAQ (reference sequence). CDR3 size: 15 residues. The CDR3: CASSLERGLSYEQYF. CDR3 DNA sequence: TGTGCCAGCAGCTTAGAACGGGGATTATCATACGAGCAGTACTTC.

As concerns this clone: Other DNA sequences in this specimen translate into the identical CDR3. The chain uses TRBV29-1 and TRBJ1-1; D gene ambiguous. Germline lookup yields CDR1 SQVTM and CDR2 ANQGSEA. The CDR3 is 14 amino acids. V lost 4 bases and J lost 2, with 14 bases in between. The CDR3 sequence is CSVVGRLKNTEAFF. The CDR3 nucleotides are TGCAGCGTTGTTGGCCGGCTCAAAAACACTGAAGCTTTCTTT.

CDR3 DNA sequence: TGTGCAACCTCTCTTTCCACAGTTATGAACACTGAAGCTTTCTTT. This encodes CATSLSTVMNTEAFF. The V and J genes are TRBV19 and TRBJ1-1; D is unclear. CDR1 and CDR2 (germline): LNHDA, SQIVND (reference sequence). The CDR3 is 15 residues long.

This clone was picked up one time. The chain combines TRBV15 with TRBJ2-1, with TRBD2 matching over 9 bases. CDR1 is LNHNV, CDR2 YYDKDF, per germline (reference sequence). CDR3 size: 16 residues. Unmatched junction bases numbered 12, after V lost 8 bases and J lost 4 bases. The CDR3 DNA follows: TGTGCCACCCTGCTTAGAAGCGGGGGGACATACAATGAGCAGTTCTTC. It translates to CATLLRSGGTYNEQFF.

This chain joins TRBV19 and TRBJ2-2; D not certain. The germline CDR1 and CDR2 sequences are LNHDA and SQIVND (reference sequence). There are 16 residues in the CDR3. Trimming removed 3 bases at V and 1 base at J, with 12 bases between. The CDR3 DNA reads as TGTGCCAGTAGTATTCTGTCGAGTGGGAACACCGGGGAGCTGTTTTTT. Amino acids: CASSILSSGNTGELFF.

The CDR3 is CASERGGGQPQHF. As DNA, the CDR3 is TGTGCCAGCGAAAGAGGAGGGGGTCAGCCCCAGCATTTT. J is TRBJ1-5 and V is TRBV7-9; tentatively, D is TRBD1 (6 bases). The CDR3 length is 13 residues. The ends were cut back, 8 bases at V and 6 bases at J, with 14 bases in the middle. CDR1 is SEHNR and CDR2 is FQNEAQ in the germline V gene (reference sequence).

The V call is TRBV13, the J call TRBJ2-5; 13 nucleotides agree with TRBD2. Germline-derived CDR1 and CDR2 are PRHDT and FYEKMQ (reference sequence). The CDR3 covers 15 residues. V dropped 4 bases and J dropped 4; count of bases not matched to a gene: 3. The CDR3 sequence is CASSSLAGGPETQYF. CDR3 sequence (DNA): TGTGCCAGCAGCTCACTAGCGGGGGGGCCAGAGACCCAGTACTTC.